This T cell receptor beta chain was identified in a study of cytomegalovirus exposure and HLA in healthy donors. V gave up 5 bases and J gave up 2 bases; unmatched junction bases: 9. The CDR3 covers 16 residues. Per germline, CDR1 SGHAT and CDR2 FQDESV (reference sequence). On this clone: Its antigen is not identified.

It was with 60 Vbeta and 13 Jbeta primers that the PCR ran. Libraries were prepared by immunoSEQ multiplex PCR; TCRdb keeps only in-frame clonotypes and omits some of them. Here the sample table reports around 46,000 clones. Study-level results: Later analysis demonstrated an association between a missense DCLRE1C variant and TCR beta V- and J-gene trimming.

Sequencing input: PBMCs. This TCR came from a middle-aged woman in good health and CMV-seronegative. This chain joins TRBV11-1 and TRBJ2-5; TRBD2 aligns across 9 bases. In DNA, the CDR3 is TGTGCCAGCAGCCCACGTCCTAGCGGGACTCAAGAGACCCAGTACTTC. It specifies CASSPRPSGTQETQYF.